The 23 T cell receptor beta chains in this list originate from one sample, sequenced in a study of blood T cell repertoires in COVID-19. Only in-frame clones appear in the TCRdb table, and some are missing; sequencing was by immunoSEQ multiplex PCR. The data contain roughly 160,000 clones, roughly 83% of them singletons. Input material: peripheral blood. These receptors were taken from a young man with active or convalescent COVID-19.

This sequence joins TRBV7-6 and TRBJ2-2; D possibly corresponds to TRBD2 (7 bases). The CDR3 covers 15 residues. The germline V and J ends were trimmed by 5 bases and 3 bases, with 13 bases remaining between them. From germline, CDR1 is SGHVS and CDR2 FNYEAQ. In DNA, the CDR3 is TGTGCCAGCAGCCCCGCCGGGGGGCACACCGGGGAGCTGTTTTTT. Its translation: CASSPAGGHTGELFF.

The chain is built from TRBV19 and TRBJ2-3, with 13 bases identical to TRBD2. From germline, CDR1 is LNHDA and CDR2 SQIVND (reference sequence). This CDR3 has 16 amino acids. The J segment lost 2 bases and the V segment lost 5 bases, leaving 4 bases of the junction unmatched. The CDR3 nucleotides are TGTGCCAGTAGTGCCGGGACTAGCGGGAACACAGATACGCAGTATTTT. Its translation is CASSAGTSGNTDTQYF.

This CDR3 is CASSLDVDPRDYEQYF. CDR3 DNA sequence: TGTGCCAGCAGCTTAGACGTAGACCCGAGGGACTACGAGCAGTACTTC. This sequence joins TRBV7-8 and TRBJ2-7; TRBD2 is a possible D gene (5 bases). Trimming removed 1 base from V and 3 bases from J, with 16 bases in between. This CDR3 has 16 residues. In germline, CDR1 is SGHVS, CDR2 FQNEAQ.

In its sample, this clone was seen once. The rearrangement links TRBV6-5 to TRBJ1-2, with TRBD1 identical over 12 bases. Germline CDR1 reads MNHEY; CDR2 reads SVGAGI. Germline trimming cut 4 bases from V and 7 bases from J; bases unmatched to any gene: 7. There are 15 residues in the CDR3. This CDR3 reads CASSSGGTGGFGYTF. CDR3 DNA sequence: TGTGCCAGCAGTTCCGGCGGGACAGGGGGCTTTGGCTACACCTTC.

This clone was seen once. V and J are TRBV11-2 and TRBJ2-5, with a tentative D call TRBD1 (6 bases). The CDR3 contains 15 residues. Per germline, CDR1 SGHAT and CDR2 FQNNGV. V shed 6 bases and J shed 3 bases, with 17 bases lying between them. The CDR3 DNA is TGTGCCAGCAGACTCACGCAGGGGAAGGAAGAGACCCAGTACTTC. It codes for CASRLTQGKEETQYF.

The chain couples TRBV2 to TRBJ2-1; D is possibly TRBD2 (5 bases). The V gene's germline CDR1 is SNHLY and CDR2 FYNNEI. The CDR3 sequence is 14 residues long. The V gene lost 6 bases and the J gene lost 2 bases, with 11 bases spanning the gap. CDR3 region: CASRGDGAYNEQFF. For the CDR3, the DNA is TGTGCCAGCAGGGGAGACGGTGCCTACAATGAGCAGTTCTTC.

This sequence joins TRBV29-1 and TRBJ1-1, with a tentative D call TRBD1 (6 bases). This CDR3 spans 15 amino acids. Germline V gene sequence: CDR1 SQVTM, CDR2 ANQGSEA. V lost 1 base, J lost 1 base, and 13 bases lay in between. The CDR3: CSVEVVGAANTEAFF. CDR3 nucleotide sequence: TGCAGCGTTGAAGTTGTGGGGGCGGCGAACACTGAAGCTTTCTTT.

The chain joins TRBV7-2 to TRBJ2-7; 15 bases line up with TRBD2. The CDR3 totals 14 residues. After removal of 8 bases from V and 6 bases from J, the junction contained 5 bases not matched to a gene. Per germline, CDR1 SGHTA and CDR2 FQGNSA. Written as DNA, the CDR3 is TGTGCCAGCCTAACGGGACTAGCGGGAGGCGAGCAGTACTTC. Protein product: CASLTGLAGGEQYF.

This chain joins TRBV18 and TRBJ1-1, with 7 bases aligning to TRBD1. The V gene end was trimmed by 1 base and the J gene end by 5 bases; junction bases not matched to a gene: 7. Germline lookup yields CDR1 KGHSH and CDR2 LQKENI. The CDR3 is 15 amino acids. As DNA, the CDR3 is TGTGCCAGCTCACCACTTGAGACAGGGTCTACTGAAGCTTTCTTT. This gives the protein CASSPLETGSTEAFF. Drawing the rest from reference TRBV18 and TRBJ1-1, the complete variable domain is NAGVMQNPRHLVRRRGQEARLRCSPMKGHSHVYWYRQLPEEGLKFMVYLQKENIIDESGMPKERFSAEFPKEGPSILRIQQVVRGDSAAYFCASSPLETGSTEAFFGQGTRLTVV.

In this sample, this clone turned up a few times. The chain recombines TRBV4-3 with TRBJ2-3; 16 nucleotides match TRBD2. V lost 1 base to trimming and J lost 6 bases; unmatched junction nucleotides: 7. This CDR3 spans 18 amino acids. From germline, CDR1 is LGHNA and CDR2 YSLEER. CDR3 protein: CASSQAGLAGGPADTQYF. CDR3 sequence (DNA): TGCGCCAGCAGCCAAGCGGGACTAGCGGGAGGGCCGGCCGATACGCAGTATTTT.

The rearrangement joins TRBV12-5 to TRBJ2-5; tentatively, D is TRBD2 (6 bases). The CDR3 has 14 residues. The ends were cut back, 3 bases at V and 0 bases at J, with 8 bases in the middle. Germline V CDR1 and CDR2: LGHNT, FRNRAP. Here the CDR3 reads CASGFGGNQETQYF. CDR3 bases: TGTGCTAGTGGTTTTGGGGGGAACCAAGAGACCCAGTACTTC. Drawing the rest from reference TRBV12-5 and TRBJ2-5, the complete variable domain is DARVTQTPRHKVTEMGQEVTMRCQPILGHNTVFWYRQTMMQGLELLAYFRNRAPLDDSGMPKDRFSAEMPDATLATLKIQPSEPRDSAVYFCASGFGGNQETQYFGPGTRLLVL.

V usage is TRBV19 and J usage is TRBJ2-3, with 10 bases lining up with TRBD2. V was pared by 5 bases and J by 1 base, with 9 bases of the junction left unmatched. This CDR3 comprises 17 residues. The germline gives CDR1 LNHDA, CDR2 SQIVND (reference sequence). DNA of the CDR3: TGTGCCAGTAGTGAGAGAATAGCGGGAGGCGGCACAGATACGCAGTATTTT. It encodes CASSERIAGGGTDTQYF.

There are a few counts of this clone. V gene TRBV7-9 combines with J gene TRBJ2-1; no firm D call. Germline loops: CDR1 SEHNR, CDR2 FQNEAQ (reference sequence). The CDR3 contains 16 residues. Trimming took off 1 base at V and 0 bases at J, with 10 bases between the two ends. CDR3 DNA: TGTGCCAGCAGCTTAGATTTTAGCAGCTCCTACAATGAGCAGTTCTTC. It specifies CASSLDFSSSYNEQFF.

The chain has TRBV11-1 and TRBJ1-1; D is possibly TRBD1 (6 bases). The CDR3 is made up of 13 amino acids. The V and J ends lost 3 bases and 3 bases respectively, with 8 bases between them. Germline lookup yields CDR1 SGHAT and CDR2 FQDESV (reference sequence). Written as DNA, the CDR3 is TGTGCCAGCAGCTTGCAGGGGCACACTGAAGCTTTCTTT. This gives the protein CASSLQGHTEAFF.

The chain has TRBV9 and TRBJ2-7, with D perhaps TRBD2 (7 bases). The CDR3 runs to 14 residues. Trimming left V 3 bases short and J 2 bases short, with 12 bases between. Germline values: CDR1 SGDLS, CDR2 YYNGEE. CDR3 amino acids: CASSAQGGAYEQYF. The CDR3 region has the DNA TGTGCCAGCAGCGCTCAAGGGGGGGCCTACGAGCAGTACTTC.

This CDR3 reads CASSHMGRGRYNEQFF. CDR3 DNA sequence: TGTGCCAGCAGCCACATGGGCAGGGGGCGATACAATGAGCAGTTCTTC. The chain joins TRBV7-2 to TRBJ2-1; 8 bases fit TRBD1. Germline CDR1 and CDR2: SGHTA and FQGNSA. V shed 5 bases and J 4 bases; nucleotides not matched to a gene: 10. CDR3 size: 16 residues.

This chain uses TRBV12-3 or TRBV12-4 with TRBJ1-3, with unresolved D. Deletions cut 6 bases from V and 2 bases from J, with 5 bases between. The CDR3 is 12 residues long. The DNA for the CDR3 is TGTGCCAGCAGAACAACTGGAAACACCATATATTTT. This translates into CASRTTGNTIYF.

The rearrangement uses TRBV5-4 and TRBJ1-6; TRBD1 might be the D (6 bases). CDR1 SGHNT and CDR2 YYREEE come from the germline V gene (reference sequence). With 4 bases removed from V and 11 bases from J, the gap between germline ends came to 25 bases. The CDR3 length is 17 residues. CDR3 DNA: TGTGCCAGCAGCGGATACCCGCGGGGGGCGAAAGGGGCACCCCTCCACTTT. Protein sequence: CASSGYPRGAKGAPLHF.

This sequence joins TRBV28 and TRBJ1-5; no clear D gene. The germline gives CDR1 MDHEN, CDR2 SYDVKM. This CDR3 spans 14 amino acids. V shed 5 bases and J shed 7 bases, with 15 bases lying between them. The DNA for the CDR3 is TGTGCCAGCAGTAACGACAAGGTAGGACAGCCCCAGCATTTT. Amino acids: CASSNDKVGQPQHF.

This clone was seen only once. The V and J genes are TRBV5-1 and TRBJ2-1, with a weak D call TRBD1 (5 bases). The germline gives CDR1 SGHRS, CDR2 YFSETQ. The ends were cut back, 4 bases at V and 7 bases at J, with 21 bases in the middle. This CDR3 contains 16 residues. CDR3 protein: CASSLDPGQGKNEQFF. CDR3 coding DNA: TGCGCCAGCAGCCTCGACCCAGGGCAGGGAAAAAATGAGCAGTTCTTC.

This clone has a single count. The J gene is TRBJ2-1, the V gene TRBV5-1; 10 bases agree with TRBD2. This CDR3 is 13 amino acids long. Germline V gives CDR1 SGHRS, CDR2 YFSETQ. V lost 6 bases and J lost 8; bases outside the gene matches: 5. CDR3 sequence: CASTSGGRDEQFF. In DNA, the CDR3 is TGCGCCAGCACTAGCGGGGGACGGGATGAGCAGTTCTTC.

CDR3 nucleotides: TGCGCCAGCAGAACCCGGGATAATTCACCCCTCCACTTT. Translating it yields CASRTRDNSPLHF. The chain is built from TRBV5-1 and TRBJ1-6, with D uncertain. The V gene's germline CDR1 is SGHRS and CDR2 YFSETQ. This CDR3 contains 13 residues. V was cut by 5 bases and J by 5 bases, with 8 bases left in between. The full variable domain, completed using reference TRBV5-1 and TRBJ1-6, is KAGVTQTPRYLIKTRGQQVTLSCSPISGHRSVSWYQQTPGQGLQFLFEYFSETQRNKGNFPGRFSGRQFSNSRSEMNVSTLELGDSALYLCASRTRDNSPLHFGNGTRLTVT.

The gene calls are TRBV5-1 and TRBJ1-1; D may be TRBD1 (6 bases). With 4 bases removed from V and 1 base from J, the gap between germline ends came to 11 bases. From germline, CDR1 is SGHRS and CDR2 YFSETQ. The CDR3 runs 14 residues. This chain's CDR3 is CASSLGTSNTEAFF. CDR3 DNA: TGCGCCAGCAGCCTAGGGACATCGAACACTGAAGCTTTCTTT. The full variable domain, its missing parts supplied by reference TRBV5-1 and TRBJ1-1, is KAGVTQTPRYLIKTRGQQVTLSCSPISGHRSVSWYQQTPGQGLQFLFEYFSETQRNKGNFPGRFSGRQFSNSRSEMNVSTLELGDSALYLCASSLGTSNTEAFFGQGTRLTVV.